This TCR beta chain was captured in a study of blood T cell repertoires in COVID-19. About the research overall: Samples of COVID-19 (acute and convalescent) were obtained from the United States, Italy and Spain. T cells, B-cell-depleted T cells, or PBMCs provided the cDNA or gDNA that served as material.

Germline V gives CDR1 SGHNT, CDR2 YENEEA. The CDR3 sequence is 13 residues long. V lost 1 base and J lost 7, with 8 bases in between. Sequencing used immunoSEQ multiplex PCR; TCRdb keeps in-frame clones, though not all of them. The table includes 150,000 to 200,000 clones, roughly 88% detected once. Membership in each cohort depended on participant-reported clinical history. The TCR comes from a man aged 45-60 years who had recovered from COVID-19. The specimen sequenced was PBMCs or T cells enriched from blood (not recorded which). The chain carries TRBV11-3 and TRBJ2-1; no reliable D call. The CDR3 protein is CASSLGRLNEQFF. DNA of the CDR3: TGTGCCAGCAGCTTAGGCAGATTAAATGAGCAGTTCTTC.